This T cell receptor (beta chain) was recorded in a study of cytomegalovirus exposure and HLA in healthy donors. Regarding the study as a whole: Later analysis identified several of the most significant clusters that appeared linked to common viral pathogens.

PCR was performed using 60 Vbeta and 13 Jbeta primers. TCRdb's copy holds only in-frame clones and misses some; the assay was immunoSEQ multiplex PCR. The sample gives roughly 93,000 clones, around 72% of which show up once; approximately 11% is in the top ten. The V segment lost 6 bases and the J segment 14 bases; nucleotides outside the gene matches: 9. The CDR3 is 13 residues long. Per germline, CDR1 MNHNY and CDR2 SVGAGI (reference sequence). This clone was observed a few times. Its antigen is not known. Donors showed nominal health when sampled, although they likely had unrecorded immune exposures.

The clonotype was recovered from a man aged 18 to 29 in good health and CMV-seropositive. What was sequenced was PBMCs. V usage is TRBV6-6 and J usage is TRBJ1-6, with 8 nucleotides matching TRBD1. The CDR3: CASRDREGGALHF. The CDR3 DNA follows: TGTGCCAGCAGGGACAGGGAAGGGGGTGCCCTCCACTTT.